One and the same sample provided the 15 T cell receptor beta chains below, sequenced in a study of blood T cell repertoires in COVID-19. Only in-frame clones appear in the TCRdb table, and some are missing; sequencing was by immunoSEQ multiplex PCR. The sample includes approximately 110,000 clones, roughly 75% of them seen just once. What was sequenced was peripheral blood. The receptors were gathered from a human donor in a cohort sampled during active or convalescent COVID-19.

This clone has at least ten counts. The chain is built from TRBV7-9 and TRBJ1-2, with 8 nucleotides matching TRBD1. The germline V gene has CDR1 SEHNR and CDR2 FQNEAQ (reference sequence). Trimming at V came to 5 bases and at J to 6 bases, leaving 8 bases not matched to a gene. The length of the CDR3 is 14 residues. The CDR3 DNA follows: TGTGCCAGCAGCAACGGACAGGGAGGAGATGGCTACACCTTC. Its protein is CASSNGQGGDGYTF. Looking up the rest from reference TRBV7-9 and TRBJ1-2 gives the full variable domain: DTGVSQNPRHKITKRGQNVTFRCDPISEHNRLYWYRQTLGQGPEFLTYFQNEAQLEKSRLLSDRFSAERPKGSFSTLEIQRTEQGDSAMYLCASSNGQGGDGYTFGSGTRLTVV.

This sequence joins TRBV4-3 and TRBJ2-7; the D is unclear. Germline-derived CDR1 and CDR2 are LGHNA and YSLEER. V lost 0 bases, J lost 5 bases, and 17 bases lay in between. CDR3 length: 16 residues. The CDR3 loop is CASSQDRSIAPHEQYF. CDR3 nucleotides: TGCGCCAGCAGCCAAGATAGATCAATAGCCCCCCACGAGCAGTACTTC.

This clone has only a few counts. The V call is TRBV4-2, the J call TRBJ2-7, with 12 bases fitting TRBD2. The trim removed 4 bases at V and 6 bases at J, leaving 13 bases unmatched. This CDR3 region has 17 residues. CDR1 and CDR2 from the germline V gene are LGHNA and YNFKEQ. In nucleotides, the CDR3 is TGTGCCAGCAGCCCCATGTACTCCGGGACTAGCGGGCCCGAGCAGTACTTC. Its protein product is CASSPMYSGTSGPEQYF.

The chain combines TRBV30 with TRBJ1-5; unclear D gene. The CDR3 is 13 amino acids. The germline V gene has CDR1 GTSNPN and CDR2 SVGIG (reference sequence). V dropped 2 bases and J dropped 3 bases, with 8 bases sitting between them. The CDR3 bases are TGTGCCTGGAGTTCAGGTTACAATCAGCCCCAGCATTTT. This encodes CAWSSGYNQPQHF.

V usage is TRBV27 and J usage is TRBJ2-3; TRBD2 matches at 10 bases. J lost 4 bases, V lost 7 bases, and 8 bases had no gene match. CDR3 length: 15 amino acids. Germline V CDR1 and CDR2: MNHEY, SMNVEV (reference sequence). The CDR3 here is CASIRASGRSDTQYF. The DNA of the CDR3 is TGTGCCAGCATAAGGGCTAGCGGGAGATCAGATACGCAGTATTTT.

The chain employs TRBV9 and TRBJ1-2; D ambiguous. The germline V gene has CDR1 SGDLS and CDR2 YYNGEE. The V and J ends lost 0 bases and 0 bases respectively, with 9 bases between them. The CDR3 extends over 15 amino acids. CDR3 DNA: TGTGCCAGCAGCGTAGTGCCGACAACTAACTATGGCTACACCTTC. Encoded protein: CASSVVPTTNYGYTF. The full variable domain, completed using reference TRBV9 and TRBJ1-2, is DSGVTQTPKHLITATGQRVTLRCSPRSGDLSVYWYQQSLDQGLQFLIQYYNGEERAKGNILERFSAQQFPDLHSELNLSSLELGDSALYFCASSVVPTTNYGYTFGSGTRLTVV.

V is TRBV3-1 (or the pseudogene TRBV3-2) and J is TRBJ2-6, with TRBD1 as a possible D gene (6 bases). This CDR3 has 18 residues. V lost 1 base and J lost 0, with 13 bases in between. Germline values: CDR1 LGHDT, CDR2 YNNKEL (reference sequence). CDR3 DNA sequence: TGTGCCAGCAGCCAAGGGGGGCGGTTGGTCTCTGGGGCCAACGTCCTGACTTTC. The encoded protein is CASSQGGRLVSGANVLTF.

The CDR3 region has the DNA TGCGCCAGCAGCCAGCAGTCTCTCTTCACCGGGGAGCTGTTTTTT. It encodes CASSQQSLFTGELFF. The rearrangement joins TRBV4-3 to TRBJ2-2; D is unresolved. With 3 bases removed from V and 4 bases from J, the gap between germline ends came to 12 bases. The CDR3 spans 15 residues. Germline assignment: CDR1 LGHNA and CDR2 YSLEER.

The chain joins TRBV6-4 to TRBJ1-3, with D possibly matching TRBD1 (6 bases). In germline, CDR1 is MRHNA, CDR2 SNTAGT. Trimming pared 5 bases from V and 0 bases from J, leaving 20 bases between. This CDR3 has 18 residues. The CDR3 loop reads CASSISRTALTSGNTIYF. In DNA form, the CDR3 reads TGTGCCAGCAGTATTTCTCGGACAGCTCTCACCTCTGGAAACACCATATATTTT.

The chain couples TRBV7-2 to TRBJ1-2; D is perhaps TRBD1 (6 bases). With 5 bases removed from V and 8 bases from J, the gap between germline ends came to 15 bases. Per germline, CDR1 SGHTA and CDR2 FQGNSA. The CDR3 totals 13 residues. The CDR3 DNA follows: TGTGCCAGCAGCGTCAGGGGCAGCGGAGGCTACACCTTC. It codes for CASSVRGSGGYTF.

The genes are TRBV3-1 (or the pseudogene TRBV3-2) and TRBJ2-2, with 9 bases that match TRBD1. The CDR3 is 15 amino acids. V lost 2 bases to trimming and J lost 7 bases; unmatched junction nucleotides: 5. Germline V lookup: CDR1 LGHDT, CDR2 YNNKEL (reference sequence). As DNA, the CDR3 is TGTGCCAGCAGCCAATGGGACAGGGTTAACGGGGAGCTGTTTTTT. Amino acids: CASSQWDRVNGELFF.

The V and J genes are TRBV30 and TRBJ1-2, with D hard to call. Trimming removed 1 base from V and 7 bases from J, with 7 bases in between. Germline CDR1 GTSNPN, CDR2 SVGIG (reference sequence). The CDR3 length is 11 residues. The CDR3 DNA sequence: TGTGCCTGGAGTGACGGTGGTGGCTACACCTTC. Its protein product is CAWSDGGGYTF.

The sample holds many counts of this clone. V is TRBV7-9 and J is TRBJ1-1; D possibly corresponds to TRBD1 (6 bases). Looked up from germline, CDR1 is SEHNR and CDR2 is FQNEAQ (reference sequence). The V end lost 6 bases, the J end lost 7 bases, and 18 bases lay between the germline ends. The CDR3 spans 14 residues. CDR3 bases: TGTGCCAGCAGTAGTTACCAGGGGAAACTTGAAGCTTTCTTT. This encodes CASSSYQGKLEAFF.

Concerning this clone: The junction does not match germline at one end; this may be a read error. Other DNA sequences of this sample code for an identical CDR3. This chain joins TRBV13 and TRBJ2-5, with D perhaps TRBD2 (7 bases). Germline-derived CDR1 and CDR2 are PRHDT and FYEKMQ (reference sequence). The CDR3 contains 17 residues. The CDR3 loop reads CASSPPFIGGQGETQYF. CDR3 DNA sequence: TGTGCCAGCAGCCCCCCTTTTATCGGGGGGCAGGGAGAGACCCAATACTTC.

For the CDR3, the DNA is TGTGCCATCGCTAAGCGGACAGGGAGGGAAGGGACCCAGTACTTC. This codes for CAIAKRTGREGTQYF. The chain carries TRBV10-3 and TRBJ2-5; perhaps TRBD1 as D (8 bases). Germline V gene data show CDR1 as ENHRY and CDR2 as SYGVKD. V was pared by 8 bases and J by 7 bases, with 23 bases between. CDR3 length equals 15 residues.